Here is one T cell receptor (beta chain) with its context. V shed 2 bases and J 2 bases; nucleotides not matched to a gene: 6. Germline CDR1 is MNHNY and CDR2 is SVGAGI (reference sequence). This CDR3 region has 15 residues. Authors' methods: Counts of nucleated cells, estimated from reference gene primer amplification, were obtained. Libraries were prepared by immunoSEQ multiplex PCR; TCRdb keeps only in-frame clonotypes and omits some of them. The DNA gave D and trimming, while V, J and clone size come from that table. The data show 250,000 or so clones, almost 90% seen once. The sample belongs to a study of blood T cell repertoires in COVID-19. Study at large: From the United States, Italy and Spain came samples of acute and convalescent COVID-19.

This rearrangement joins TRBV6-6 to TRBJ2-7, with 7 bases lining up with TRBD2. The sequenced material came from peripheral blood. The TCR comes from a woman aged 60 to 75 with acute or convalescent COVID-19. CDR3 DNA sequence: TGTGCCAGCAGTTACCCTAGCGGATTAACCTACGAGCAGTACTTC. As protein: CASSYPSGLTYEQYF.